The sequence of this T cell receptor (beta chain) was determined in a study of somatic mutations in cytotoxic T cells in rheumatoid arthritis (dated by TCRdb to 2015 to 2018). At the level of the whole study: Peripheral blood (approximately 27 ml EDTA) was collected from patients immediately after diagnosis and before any treatment began. Some V beta antibody-stained T-cell populations were flow-sorted on a FACSAria II or Sony SH800 at nearly 100% purity, and sorted V beta1+ cells also underwent TCRB sequencing. To characterize clonality, the study used TCRB deep sequencing while asking whether somatic mutations are carried by expanded CD8+ T-cell clones in newly diagnosed, untreated rheumatoid arthritis. TCRB deep sequencing was performed for approximately 61 rheumatoid arthritis patients and approximately 20 healthy controls. Patients and controls did not essentially differ in median age, which was nearly identical between the groups. General study outcomes and caveats: The antigen targets of the expanded CD8+ clones were unknown, and absence from virus-specific databases did not rule out viral specificity. Healthy controls showed no age-related increase in CD8+ clonality, whereas patients did (Spearman r ~ 0.49). In 8 of 65 patients the largest CD8+ clone exceeded 20% of CD8+ cells, and several identical CD8+ TCRB sequences were shared between blood and synovial fluid. The slight underrepresentation of TRBV07 in patients was not corrected for multiple comparisons. CD8+ T-cell clonality did not differ significantly between rheumatoid arthritis patients and age-matched healthy controls.

On an AutoMACS, CD4+ and CD8+ cells were isolated via positive magnetic bead selection, and their purity was verified by flow cytometry. Clonal expansions were first screened by flow cytometry with a TCR V beta antibody panel, then characterized by TCRB deep sequencing of sorted CD8+ fractions. Peripheral blood mononuclear cells were isolated by Ficoll-Paque PLUS density gradient separation. DNA was extracted from CD4-enriched, CD8-enriched or PBMC samples with Nucleospin Tissue or Tissue XS kits and quantified with a Qubit 2.0 fluorometer. This clone was seen a handful of times. Its antigen target is currently unknown. No base quality values were provided; no much bigger clone lies one nucleotide off. Sequencing of TCRB CDR3 was done on genomic DNA with the immunoSEQ assay. The published analysis was carried out like this. Patient CD8+ clones larger than 1% were compared against published virus-specific TCRB sequences, and only a few matched. The analyses included only productive TCRB rearrangements. Clonality was calculated as a Shannon entropy-based productive clonality index, and a clone was defined by a unique TCRB CDR3 sequence. To calculate repertoire overlap between two samples, the template counts of each clone were considered relative to each sample's total templates. A correlation with a Spearman r of 0.6 to 0.65 was found between V-gene usage by flow cytometry and V-gene usage by TCRB sequencing. Drawn from immuneACCESS, this table holds only the in-frame rearrangements with V and J called that TCRdb kept. Clones are partly lost; checked studies trace under half to an unresolved V gene and leave the rest unexplained. The D gene and trimming were derived from the DNA, and the V and J assignments and clone size from that table. The table for this sample lists some 15,000 clones; 55% to 85% of them were counted only once. 10% of the sample goes to the ten largest clones.

From the germline V gene, CDR1 is SGHRS and CDR2 is YFSETQ. There are 14 amino acids in the CDR3, from cysteine to phenylalanine inclusive. Just CDR3 DNA is preserved here, 42 bases in frame from base 1. V is shortened by 8 bases, J by 7 bases, and the region joining them spans 21 bases. The chain uses TRBV5-1 and TRBJ1-2, with a weak D call of TRBD1 (6 bases match). This TCR came from an adult with rheumatoid arthritis. Material: CD8+ T cells sorted from blood. The base sequence is TGCGCCAGGGGATTACAGGGATCCTCCACTGGCTACACCTTC. It translates to CARGLQGSSTGYTF.